The clone carrying this T cell receptor (beta chain) was seen a single time. Amplified TCR beta CDR3 regions came from RNA transcripts. Carried out on the TCR CDR3, a first-round RT-PCR used the HTBI primer set. TCRdb re-analysed the multiplex PCR reads in MiXCR, keeping a single row per CDR3 protein. The repertoire has under 550,000 distinct CDR3 sequences, nearly 20% of them found once; the top ten carry over 45%. The sample is drawn from a study of T cells in Graves' hyperthyroidism and ophthalmopathy. This TCR was recovered from a man aged 40-50 years with Graves' ophthalmopathy. The sequencing sample was made of blood.

Here the CDR3 reads CASGYPPTGTSGEEQFF. The DNA of the CDR3 is TGTGCCAGCGGATACCCCCCTACCGGGACTAGCGGGGAAGAGCAGTTCTTC. The chain joins TRBV11-2 to TRBJ2-1; 13 bases align to TRBD2. The germline V gene has CDR1 SGHAT and CDR2 FQNNGV. CDR3 length: 17 residues. The ends lost 8 bases at V and 10 bases at J; junction bases unmatched: 17.